A single sample gave rise to the 12 T cell receptor beta chains below, sequenced in a study of cytomegalovirus exposure and HLA in healthy donors. Primers for the PCR totalled 60 Vbeta and 13 Jbeta. TCRdb's table, derived via immunoSEQ multiplex PCR, lists solely in-frame clones and lacks some. The sample consists of over 150,000 clones, roughly 86% of them appearing once. Sequences were obtained from PBMCs. The receptors were sampled from a girl under 18 in good health and CMV-seropositive.

The chain is built from TRBV7-9 and TRBJ2-3; 7 bases match TRBD1. CDR3 length: 14 amino acids. Looked up from germline, CDR1 is SEHNR and CDR2 is FQNEAQ (reference sequence). V lost 4 bases and J lost 4; bases outside the gene matches: 5. The CDR3 sequence is CASSSDRVPDTQYF. CDR3 nucleotide sequence: TGTGCCAGCAGCTCCGACAGGGTCCCAGATACGCAGTATTTT.

The chain couples TRBV10-1 to TRBJ2-2; D not resolved. CDR3 length: 13 amino acids. The ends were cut back, 5 bases at V and 0 bases at J, with 4 bases in the middle. CDR1 WNHNN and CDR2 SYGVQD come from the germline V gene (reference sequence). The CDR3 here is CASSFSNTGELFF. The CDR3 DNA is TGCGCCAGCAGTTTCTCGAACACCGGGGAGCTGTTTTTT.

The genes are TRBV5-1 and TRBJ1-1; D is uncertain. The V gene's germline CDR1 is SGHRS and CDR2 YFSETQ. V was shortened by 0 bases and J by 0 bases, with 6 bases between the two germline ends. The CDR3 length is 14 residues. The CDR3, as DNA: TGCGCCAGCAGCTTGGGAGAGATGAACACTGAAGCTTTCTTT. Translation gives CASSLGEMNTEAFF.

The chain has TRBV19 and TRBJ2-5, with 9 bases lining up with TRBD2. V dropped 5 bases and J dropped 3; count of bases not matched to a gene: 10. Germline assignment: CDR1 LNHDA and CDR2 SQIVND (reference sequence). The CDR3 runs 16 residues. The CDR3, as DNA: TGTGCCAGTAGTCCCTACGGGCTAGCGGGGAAAGAGACCCAGTACTTC. This codes for CASSPYGLAGKETQYF. The full variable domain, in which reference TRBV19 and TRBJ2-5 provide the parts outside the CDR3, is DGGITQSPKYLFRKEGQNVTLSCEQNLNHDAMYWYRQDPGQGLRLIYYSQIVNDFQKGDIAEGYSVSREKKESFPLTVTSAQKNPTAFYLCASSPYGLAGKETQYFGPGTRLLVL.

The chain is built from TRBV2 and TRBJ1-6; D may be TRBD1 (6 bases). This CDR3 has 14 amino acids. V was cut by 3 bases and J by 7 bases, with 10 bases left in between. The germline gives CDR1 SNHLY, CDR2 FYNNEI. In DNA form, the CDR3 reads TGTGCCAGCAGTGAGGGGGGGCCAAATTCACCCCTCCACTTT. Amino acid sequence: CASSEGGPNSPLHF.

The chain uses TRBV18 and TRBJ1-1, with no clear D. Germline V gives CDR1 KGHSH, CDR2 LQKENI. The germline V and J ends were trimmed by 3 bases and 6 bases, with 14 bases remaining between them. CDR3 size: 14 residues. In DNA form, the CDR3 reads TGTGCCAGCTCACCGAGGAGACTTGATTCTGAAGCTTTCTTT. Translating it yields CASSPRRLDSEAFF.

The chain has TRBV6-5 and TRBJ1-1; D gene unclear. CDR1 and CDR2 from the germline V gene are MNHEY and SVGAGI. V lost 6 bases, J lost 4 bases, and 9 bases lay in between. CDR3 length: 12 amino acids. Written as DNA, the CDR3 is TGTGCCAGCAGCCCCGACACCACTGAAGCTTTCTTT. This translates into CASSPDTTEAFF.

The gene calls are TRBV28 and TRBJ2-2, with TRBD1 matching 7 bases. The V gene end was trimmed by 3 bases and the J gene end by 4 bases; junction bases not matched to a gene: 2. The CDR3 runs to 14 residues. Germline V CDR1 and CDR2: MDHEN, SYDVKM. CDR3 nucleotide sequence: TGTGCCAGCAGTTTGGGACAGCGCACCGGGGAGCTGTTTTTT. Residues: CASSLGQRTGELFF.

The chain recombines TRBV30 with TRBJ1-1, with D possibly TRBD1 on 6 matching bases. This CDR3 spans 14 amino acids. Trimming took 8 bases from V and 2 from J, leaving 18 bases between them. Germline loops: CDR1 GTSNPN, CDR2 SVGIG (reference sequence). The CDR3 nucleotides are TGTGCCGGAGTTACCAGGGGAGTAAACACTGAAGCTTTCTTT. Its protein is CAGVTRGVNTEAFF.

This rearrangement joins TRBV12-5 to TRBJ1-2; a possible D gene is TRBD1 (6 bases). V dropped 5 bases and J dropped 4 bases, with 14 bases sitting between them. The germline gives CDR1 LGHNT, CDR2 FRNRAP. The CDR3 runs 14 residues. The CDR3 nucleotides are TGTGCTAGTGGTGAGGGGGTGGAGCGCTATGGCTACACCTTC. It encodes CASGEGVERYGYTF.

This chain joins TRBV6-6 and TRBJ2-3, with unresolved D. The CDR3 contains 15 residues. V lost 7 bases and J 0 bases, leaving 14 bases between the germline ends. Germline CDR1 reads MNHNY; CDR2 reads SVGAGI (reference sequence). CDR3 loop: CASTTKPDSTDTQYF. DNA of the CDR3: TGTGCCAGCACCACAAAACCAGATAGCACAGATACGCAGTATTTT.

The V call is TRBV6-5, the J call TRBJ2-7; 10 bases agree with TRBD1. The germline CDR1 and CDR2 sequences are MNHEY and SVGAGI. The CDR3 totals 14 residues. The V gene end was trimmed by 7 bases and the J gene end by 0 bases; junction bases not matched to a gene: 3. CDR3 region: CASTGTGASYEQYF. The CDR3 bases are TGTGCCAGCACCGGGACAGGGGCCTCCTACGAGCAGTACTTC.